The 7 T cell receptor beta chains below were found in one sample sequenced in a study of T-cell memory formation after mild COVID-19. TCRdb independently ran MiXCR on the 5' RACE reads; one entry per CDR3 protein. The repertoire holds 350,000 to 500,000 distinct CDR3 sequences, with more than 15% as singletons. Specimen: PBMCs or a T cell subset sorted from them (not recorded which). These receptors all come from a man younger than 35 who had mild COVID-19 (a few samples of this study predate the infection). Cell type and time point are not known.

This chain links TRBV20-1 with TRBJ2-1; D gene unclear. CDR3 length equals 15 residues. Germline-derived CDR1 and CDR2 are DFQATT and SNEGSKA (reference sequence). V was clipped by 6 bases and J by 0 bases, with 15 bases between them. In nucleotides, the CDR3 is TGCAGTGCACCCCGCCGGGCGAACTCCTACAATGAGCAGTTCTTC. The encoded protein is CSAPRRANSYNEQFF.

This clonotype was detected a few times. The V call is TRBV9, the J call TRBJ1-1; D ambiguous. Trimming took 2 bases from V and 1 from J, leaving 6 bases between them. The CDR3 length is 13 residues. Germline assignment: CDR1 SGDLS and CDR2 YYNGEE. This CDR3 is CASSVAANTEAFF. The DNA for the CDR3 is TGTGCCAGCAGCGTCGCAGCGAACACTGAAGCTTTCTTT. Combining the CDR3 with reference TRBV9 and TRBJ1-1 gives the whole variable domain DSGVTQTPKHLITATGQRVTLRCSPRSGDLSVYWYQQSLDQGLQFLIQYYNGEERAKGNILERFSAQQFPDLHSELNLSSLELGDSALYFCASSVAANTEAFFGQGTRLTVV.

The chain uses TRBV5-1 and TRBJ2-3; 8 bases are a match to TRBD2. V lost 0 bases and J lost 2; bases outside the gene matches: 5. In germline, CDR1 is SGHRS, CDR2 YFSETQ. This CDR3 has 16 residues. CDR3: CASSLVSGGLTDTQYF. CDR3 nucleotides: TGCGCCAGCAGCTTGGTCAGCGGGGGACTCACAGATACGCAGTATTTT.

This clonotype was seen many times. The V and J genes are TRBV7-9 and TRBJ1-6; no firm D call. The germline gives CDR1 SEHNR, CDR2 FQNEAQ (reference sequence). V lost 3 bases to trimming and J lost 7 bases, with 4 bases between them. The CDR3 loop spans 12 amino acids. The CDR3 sequence is CASSFQNSPLHF. Written as DNA, the CDR3 is TGTGCCAGCAGCTTCCAGAATTCACCCCTCCACTTT.

This clonotype was counted between two and nine times. V and J are TRBV27 and TRBJ2-4; the D gene is possibly TRBD2 (6 bases). CDR3 length: 14 amino acids. Trimming took 6 bases from V and 6 from J, leaving 15 bases between them. Germline CDR1 and CDR2: MNHEY and SMNVEV (reference sequence). The CDR3 region has the DNA TGTGCCAGCAGCAGTTATTGGGAGGTAAACATTCAGTACTTC. Translating gives CASSSYWEVNIQYF.

This clonotype was counted at least ten times. This chain links TRBV4-3 with TRBJ1-3; possibly TRBD1 for D (5 bases). Trimming pared 0 bases from V and 3 bases from J, leaving 9 bases between. The CDR3 loop spans 15 amino acids. Per germline, CDR1 LGHNA and CDR2 YSLEER. CDR3 amino acids: CASSQDGADGNTIYF. The CDR3 DNA follows: TGCGCCAGCAGCCAAGATGGGGCGGATGGAAACACCATATATTTT.

V gene TRBV28 combines with J gene TRBJ2-1; D is possibly TRBD2 (6 bases). The germline V gene has CDR1 MDHEN and CDR2 SYDVKM. The ends were cut back, 4 bases at V and 0 bases at J, with 13 bases in the middle. The CDR3 length is 16 residues. Here the CDR3 reads CASSSLARGSYNEQFF. CDR3 coding DNA: TGTGCCAGCAGTTCATTAGCGCGGGGCTCCTACAATGAGCAGTTCTTC.